This T cell receptor beta chain originates from a study of identical twins. Study-level results: Conclusions were drawn cross-sectionally by statistical analysis, without following the same donors.

TCRdb re-called the 5' RACE reads with MiXCR, one entry per CDR3 protein. Altogether about 520,000 distinct CDR3 sequences are present, around 20% being singletons, with the ten largest covering 0.8% to 1%. This clonotype occurred a few times. Its cognate antigen is unknown. CDR3 length equals 14 residues. The germline V gene has CDR1 SQVTM and CDR2 ANQGSEA. The junction had 7 bases not matched to a gene; V was cut back by 5 bases and J by 4 bases. In addition, the sample was reused for a study of T cells expressing NK-cell markers. According to that study: Nothing established the HCMV specificity of expanded NKG2C+ T cell clones.

The sample taken for sequencing was CD4+ T cells sorted from blood. The receptor's source is a woman younger than 30 in good health. The chain is built from TRBV29-1 and TRBJ2-3; TRBD1 matches at 9 bases. The CDR3 DNA reads as TGCAGCGTTAATGACAGGGGGTTCGCAGATACGCAGTATTTT. This encodes CSVNDRGFADTQYF.